Listed here are 17 T cell receptor beta chains from one sample, sequenced in a study of cytomegalovirus exposure and HLA in healthy donors (dated 2017 in TCRdb). The protocol used for the library was the immunoSEQ multiplex PCR assay. For the multiplex PCR, a mixture combining 60 forward primers for TCR Vbeta segments and 13 reverse primers for TCR Jbeta segments was used. This is the immuneACCESS table as TCRdb keeps it, with only in-frame sequences that have V and J called. A part of the clones is gone; compared with another copy, unresolved V genes explain less than half, and the rest is unexplained. The sample's table lists a count of about 72,000 clones. Under 3% of the sample belongs to the ten largest clones. The sequenced material came from PBMCs. These receptors all come from a man between 35 and 55 years old in good health and CMV-seronegative.

V and J are TRBV19 and TRBJ2-7, with 9 nucleotides matching TRBD1. CDR1 is LNHDA and CDR2 is SQIVND in the germline V gene (reference sequence). The length of the CDR3 is 18 residues. The V segment lost 4 bases and the J segment 0 bases; nucleotides outside the gene matches: 13. CDR3: CASSKGDHRGPRSYEQYF. CDR3 nucleotide sequence: TGTGCCAGTAGTAAGGGGGACCACAGGGGGCCCCGCTCCTACGAGCAGTACTTC.

This chain uses TRBV7-6 with TRBJ2-3, with TRBD2 identical over 11 bases. V trimming: 3 bases; J trimming: 4 bases; junction bases outside the gene matches: 0. The CDR3 is 14 amino acids. Per the germline V gene, CDR1 is SGHVS and CDR2 is FNYEAQ. CDR3 sequence reads: CASSFSGGADTQYF. The DNA of the CDR3 is TGTGCCAGCAGCTTTAGCGGGGGGGCAGATACGCAGTATTTT. The entire variable domain, with the rest obtained from reference TRBV7-6 and TRBJ2-3, is as follows: GAGVSQSPRYKVTKRGQDVALRCDPISGHVSLYWYRQALGQGPEFLTYFNYEAQQDKSGLPNDRFSAERPEGSISTLTIQRTEQRDSAMYRCASSFSGGADTQYFGPGTRLTVL.

The rearrangement uses TRBV30 and TRBJ1-4; D is perhaps TRBD1 (6 bases). CDR1 is GTSNPN and CDR2 is SVGIG in the germline V gene (reference sequence). The ends were cut back, 3 bases at V and 8 bases at J, with 16 bases in the middle. This CDR3 spans 14 amino acids. The CDR3 bases are TGTGCCTGGAGCGGTACAGGGAGGGCAGAAAAACTGTTTTTT. This gives the protein CAWSGTGRAEKLFF.

V gene TRBV6-1 combines with J gene TRBJ2-7, with D possibly matching TRBD2 (5 bases). Germline V gene lookup returns CDR1 MNHNS and CDR2 SASEGT. The length of the CDR3 is 15 residues. V was cut by 2 bases and J by 0 bases, with 11 bases left in between. CDR3 in DNA: TGTGCCAGCAGTGAAATGTGGGAGTCCTCCTACGAGCAGTACTTC. It specifies CASSEMWESSYEQYF.

The V and J genes are TRBV28 and TRBJ1-4; D unresolved. Germline V gene sequence: CDR1 MDHEN, CDR2 SYDVKM. Trimming left V 4 bases short and J 8 bases short, with 20 bases between. The CDR3 consists of 16 residues. Here the CDR3 reads CASSSSNFPYEEKLFF. CDR3 DNA sequence: TGTGCCAGCAGTTCCTCTAATTTTCCGTACGAGGAAAAACTGTTTTTT.

The chain recombines TRBV28 with TRBJ2-7; TRBD2 matches 8 bases. The CDR3 length is 13 residues. The germline V gene has CDR1 MDHEN and CDR2 SYDVKM. V lost 5 bases, J lost 3 bases, and 3 bases stayed unmatched. The CDR3 region has the DNA TGTGCCAGCAGTCCGGGACTAGTCTACGAGCAGTACTTC. Translated: CASSPGLVYEQYF.

The chain joins TRBV6-1 to TRBJ1-3, with D unresolved. The germline V and J ends were trimmed by 6 bases and 0 bases, with 9 bases remaining between them. Germline CDR1 MNHNS, CDR2 SASEGT. This CDR3 comprises 14 residues. The CDR3: CASSLIYSGNTIYF. Written as DNA, the CDR3 is TGTGCCAGCAGCCTAATCTACTCTGGAAACACCATATATTTT.

CDR3 coding DNA: TGCGCCAGCAGCTTGCTAATATCCTACGAGCAGTACTTC. This translates into CASSLLISYEQYF. V gene TRBV5-1 combines with J gene TRBJ2-7, with D hard to call. Germline lookup yields CDR1 SGHRS and CDR2 YFSETQ. The V gene lost 1 base and the J gene lost 1 base, with 6 bases spanning the gap. The CDR3 loop spans 13 amino acids.

The genes are TRBV27 and TRBJ2-6; D not certain. The CDR3 has 14 amino acids. Per the germline V gene, CDR1 is MNHEY and CDR2 is SMNVEV (reference sequence). Trimming pared 1 base from V and 1 base from J, leaving 2 bases between. CDR3 amino acids: CASSLLSGANVLTF. For the CDR3, the DNA is TGTGCCAGCAGTTTATTATCTGGGGCCAACGTCCTGACTTTC.

The V and J genes are TRBV30 and TRBJ1-3; tentative D call: TRBD1 (6 bases). The germline V and J ends were trimmed by 3 bases and 0 bases, with 12 bases remaining between them. This CDR3 is built from 15 residues. Germline CDR1 GTSNPN, CDR2 SVGIG (reference sequence). The CDR3 sequence: CAWSDRLSSGNTIYF. Here the CDR3 DNA reads TGTGCCTGGAGCGACAGGCTCAGCTCTGGAAACACCATATATTTT. The full variable domain, in which reference TRBV30 and TRBJ1-3 provide the parts outside the CDR3, is SQTIHQWPATLVQPVGSPLSLECTVEGTSNPNLYWYRQAAGRGLQLLFYSVGIGQISSEVPQNLSASRPQDRQFILSSKKLLLSDSGFYLCAWSDRLSSGNTIYFGEGSWLTVV.

V gene TRBV7-8 combines with J gene TRBJ2-7; TRBD1 matches at 8 bases. This CDR3 is 15 amino acids long. Germline-derived CDR1 and CDR2 are SGHVS and FQNEAQ. The V gene end was trimmed by 5 bases and the J gene end by 3 bases; junction bases not matched to a gene: 9. The CDR3 DNA reads TGTGCCAGCAGCATAGATCAGGACAGGGACTACGAGCAGTACTTC. This translates into CASSIDQDRDYEQYF.

The chain employs TRBV30 and TRBJ1-1; perhaps TRBD1 as D (5 bases). This CDR3 is built from 14 residues. V was trimmed by 4 bases and J by 3 bases, leaving 15 bases between them. CDR1 GTSNPN and CDR2 SVGIG come from the germline V gene (reference sequence). CDR3 nucleotides: TGTGCCTGGACGTTTCAGGGAGGGGACACTGAAGCTTTCTTT. The encoded protein is CAWTFQGGDTEAFF.

Here the CDR3 DNA reads TGTGCCAGCAGCTTACAGGGGGGTAAGACTGAAGCTTTCTTT. It yields the protein CASSLQGGKTEAFF. The gene calls are TRBV7-9 and TRBJ1-1, with 7 bases lining up with TRBD1. V gave up 2 bases and J gave up 5 bases; unmatched junction bases: 5. The CDR3 extends over 14 amino acids. Germline CDR1 is SEHNR and CDR2 is FQNEAQ (reference sequence).

This chain joins TRBV7-2 and TRBJ1-1, with no clear D. Germline V gene lookup returns CDR1 SGHTA and CDR2 FQGNSA. V lost 5 bases, J lost 6 bases, and 13 bases lay in between. This CDR3 comprises 13 residues. The CDR3 reads CASSPRSWSEAFF. CDR3 nucleotide sequence: TGTGCCAGCAGCCCCCGTAGTTGGTCTGAAGCTTTCTTT.

The rearrangement uses TRBV5-1 and TRBJ2-7; 7 bases line up with TRBD1. CDR1 is SGHRS and CDR2 is YFSETQ in the germline V gene. This CDR3 is built from 15 residues. V lost 3 bases and J lost 4; bases outside the gene matches: 10. CDR3 nucleotide sequence: TGCGCCAGCAGCTACACGGGACAGACTATATACGAGCAGTACTTC. It encodes CASSYTGQTIYEQYF. Complete variable domain (other parts from reference TRBV5-1 and TRBJ2-7): KAGVTQTPRYLIKTRGQQVTLSCSPISGHRSVSWYQQTPGQGLQFLFEYFSETQRNKGNFPGRFSGRQFSNSRSEMNVSTLELGDSALYLCASSYTGQTIYEQYFGPGTRLTVT.

This chain uses TRBV19 with TRBJ1-2, with no clear D. The V end lost 0 bases, the J end lost 4 bases, and 12 bases lay between the germline ends. CDR3 size: 15 residues. Germline CDR1 LNHDA, CDR2 SQIVND (reference sequence). This chain's CDR3 is CASSIDRGGSYGYTF. The CDR3 coding sequence is TGTGCCAGTAGTATAGATCGAGGAGGGAGCTATGGCTACACCTTC.

The chain employs TRBV6-5 and TRBJ2-7; tentatively, D is TRBD2 (6 bases). The germline V gene has CDR1 MNHEY and CDR2 SVGAGI. V was cut by 4 bases and J by 6 bases, with 7 bases left in between. This CDR3 region has 11 residues. The CDR3 loop is CASSLGGEQYF. In DNA, the CDR3 is TGTGCCAGCAGTTTGGGGGGCGAGCAGTACTTC.